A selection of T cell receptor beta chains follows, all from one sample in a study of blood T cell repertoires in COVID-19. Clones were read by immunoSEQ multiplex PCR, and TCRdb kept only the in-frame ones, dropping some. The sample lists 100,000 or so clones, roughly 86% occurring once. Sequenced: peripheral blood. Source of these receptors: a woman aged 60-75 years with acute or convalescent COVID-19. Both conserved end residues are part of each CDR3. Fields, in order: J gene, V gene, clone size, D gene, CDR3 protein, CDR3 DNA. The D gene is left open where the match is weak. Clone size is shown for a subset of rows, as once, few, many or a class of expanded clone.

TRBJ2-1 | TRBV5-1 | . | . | CASSVLGSSDEQFF | TGCGCCAGCAGCGTACTCGGGAGTTCGGATGAGCAGTTCTTC
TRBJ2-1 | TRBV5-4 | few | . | CASSLVLTREVNEQFF | TGTGCCAGCAGCTTGGTGCTGACTCGAGAAGTCAATGAGCAGTTCTTC
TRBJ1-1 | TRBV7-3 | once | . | CASSYHRDTEAFF | TGTGCCAGCAGCTACCACAGGGACACTGAAGCTTTCTTT
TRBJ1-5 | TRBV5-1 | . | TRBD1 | CASSLAPGQGNQPQHF | TGCGCCAGCAGCTTGGCCCCCGGACAGGGGAATCAGCCCCAGCATTTT
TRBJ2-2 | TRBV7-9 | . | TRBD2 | CASSPLAGGPEVTGELFF | TGTGCCAGCAGCCCCCTAGCGGGAGGGCCGGAAGTCACCGGGGAGCTGTTTTTT
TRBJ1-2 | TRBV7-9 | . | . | CASSLSGGNGYTF | TGTGCCAGCAGCTTATCTGGCGGGAATGGCTACACCTTC
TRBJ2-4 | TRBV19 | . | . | CASTRGPASKNIQYF | TGTGCCAGTACCCGCGGGCCTGCCTCCAAAAACATTCAGTACTTC
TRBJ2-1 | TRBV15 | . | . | CATSRDPGGNSYNEQFF | TGTGCCACCAGCAGAGATCCCGGGGGAAACTCCTACAATGAGCAGTTCTTC
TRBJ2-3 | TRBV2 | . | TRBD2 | CASSVGLALTDTQYF | TGTGCCAGCAGTGTGGGACTAGCGCTTACAGATACGCAGTATTTT
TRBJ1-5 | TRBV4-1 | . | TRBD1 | CASSQDRGLGSNQPQHF | TGCGCCAGCAGCCAAGACAGGGGGCTTGGTAGCAATCAGCCCCAGCATTTT
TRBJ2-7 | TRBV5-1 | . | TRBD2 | CASSSGTSGTSSYEQYF | TGCGCCAGCAGCTCGGGGACTAGCGGGACAAGCTCCTACGAGCAGTACTTC
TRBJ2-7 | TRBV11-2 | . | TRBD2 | CASSLAGLVRYEQYF | TGTGCCAGCAGCTTAGCGGGACTAGTTCGGTACGAGCAGTACTTC
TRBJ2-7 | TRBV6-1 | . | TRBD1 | CASSEYDRGPYEQYF | TGTGCCAGCAGTGAATACGACAGGGGCCCCTACGAGCAGTACTTC
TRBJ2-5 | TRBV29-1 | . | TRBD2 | CSVEGGGLAGSETQYF | TGCAGCGTTGAAGGAGGAGGACTAGCGGGGTCGGAGACCCAGTACTTC
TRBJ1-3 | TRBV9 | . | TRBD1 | CASSPGTGPLSGNTIYF | TGTGCCAGCAGCCCCGGGACAGGGCCTCTCTCTGGAAACACCATATATTTT
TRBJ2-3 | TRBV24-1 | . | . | CATSDLTGSVVDTQYF | TGTGCCACCAGTGATTTGACGGGGTCAGTGGTGGATACGCAGTATTTT
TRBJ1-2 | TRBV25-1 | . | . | CASSASTVYGYTF | TGTGCCAGCAGTGCCTCGACAGTGTATGGCTACACCTTC
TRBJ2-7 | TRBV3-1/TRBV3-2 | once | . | CASSQDPGHEQYF | TGTGCCAGCAGCCAAGATCCAGGGCACGAGCAGTACTTC
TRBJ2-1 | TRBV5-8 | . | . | CASRRGLNEQFF | TGTGCCAGCAGAAGGGGTTTAAATGAGCAGTTCTTC
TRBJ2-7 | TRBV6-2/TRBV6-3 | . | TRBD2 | CASRPSGGFHEQYF | TGTGCCAGCAGACCTAGCGGAGGGTTCCACGAGCAGTACTTC
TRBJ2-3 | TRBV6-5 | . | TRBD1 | CASSRQGSTDTQYF | TGTGCCAGCAGTCGACAGGGGAGCACAGATACGCAGTATTTT
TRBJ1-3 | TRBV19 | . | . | CASTHTSGNTIYF | TGTGCCAGTACGCACACCTCTGGAAACACCATATATTTT
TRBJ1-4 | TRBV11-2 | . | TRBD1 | CASSLALQQGVNEKLFF | TGTGCCAGCAGCTTAGCCCTACAACAGGGGGTTAATGAAAAACTGTTTTTT
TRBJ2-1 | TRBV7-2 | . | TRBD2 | CASSSLAGVYNEQFF | TGTGCCAGCAGTTCCCTAGCGGGAGTATATAATGAGCAGTTCTTC
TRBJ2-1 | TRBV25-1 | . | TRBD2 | CASSEIIGLAANNEQFF | TGTGCCAGCAGTGAAATAATAGGGCTAGCGGCTAACAATGAGCAGTTCTTC
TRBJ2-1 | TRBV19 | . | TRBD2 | CASSRLAGVNNEQFF | TGTGCCAGTAGCCGACTAGCGGGAGTTAACAATGAGCAGTTCTTC
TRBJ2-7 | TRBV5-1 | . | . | CASSLSGGEALKQYF | TGCGCCAGCAGCTTGAGTGGCGGGGAAGCTCTAAAGCAGTACTTC
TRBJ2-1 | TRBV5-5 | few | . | CASSLGPYNEQFF | TGTGCCAGCAGCTTGGGGCCCTACAATGAGCAGTTCTTC
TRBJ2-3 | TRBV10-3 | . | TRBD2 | CAIKAGGGVNTQYF | TGTGCCATCAAAGCGGGAGGGGGCGTGAATACGCAGTATTTT
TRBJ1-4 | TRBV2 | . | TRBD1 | CASREDRGKNEKLFF | TGTGCCAGCAGGGAGGACAGGGGGAAAAATGAAAAACTGTTTTTT
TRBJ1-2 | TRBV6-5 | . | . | CASRAGLANYGYTF | TGTGCCAGCAGAGCAGGACTAGCTAACTATGGCTACACCTTC
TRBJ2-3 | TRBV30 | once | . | CAWSAGGEVDTQYF | TGTGCCTGGAGTGCGGGCGGGGAGGTAGATACGCAGTATTTT
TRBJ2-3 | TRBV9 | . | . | CASSVGGREGDTQYF | TGTGCCAGCAGCGTAGGGGGCAGGGAAGGAGATACGCAGTATTTT
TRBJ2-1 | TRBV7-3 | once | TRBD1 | CASSPQGGSSYNEQFF | TGTGCCAGCAGCCCACAGGGGGGAAGCTCCTACAATGAGCAGTTCTTC
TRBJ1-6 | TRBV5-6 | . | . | CASSSGQSSYNSPLHF | TGTGCCAGCAGCTCAGGACAGAGCTCCTATAATTCACCCCTCCACTTT
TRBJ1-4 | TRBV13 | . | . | CASSNPSAGVGEKLFF | TGTGCCAGCAGCAACCCCTCGGCAGGGGTTGGTGAAAAACTGTTTTTT
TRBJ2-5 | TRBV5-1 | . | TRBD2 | CASSLMSSGANGAQYF | TGCGCCAGCAGCTTAATGTCTAGCGGGGCCAACGGGGCCCAGTACTTC
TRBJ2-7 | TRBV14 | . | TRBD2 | CASSQVGTSAGEQYF | TGTGCCAGCAGCCAAGTAGGGACTAGCGCAGGGGAGCAGTACTTC
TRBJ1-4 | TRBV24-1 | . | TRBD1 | CATSGGGQGYEKLFF | TGTGCCACCAGTGGAGGGGGACAGGGATACGAAAAACTGTTTTTT
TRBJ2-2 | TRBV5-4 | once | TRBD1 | CASSSQGAGTGELFF | TGTGCCAGCAGCTCCCAGGGGGCCGGCACCGGGGAGCTGTTTTTT
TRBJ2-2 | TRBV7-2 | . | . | CASTFRSGTGELFF | TGTGCCAGCACCTTTAGGAGCGGAACCGGGGAGCTGTTTTTT
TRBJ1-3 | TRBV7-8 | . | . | CASTRVGGGSGNTIYF | TGTGCCAGCACCCGGGTAGGGGGTGGTTCTGGAAACACCATATATTTT
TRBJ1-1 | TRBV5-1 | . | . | CASSLGGGITEAFF | TGCGCCAGCAGCTTGGGTGGGGGGATAACTGAAGCTTTCTTT
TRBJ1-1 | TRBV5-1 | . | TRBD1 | CASRRETGGNTEAFF | TGCGCCAGCAGACGGGAGACAGGGGGAAACACTGAAGCTTTCTTT
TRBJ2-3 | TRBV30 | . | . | CVGRGFGDTQYF | TGTGTGGGGAGGGGGTTCGGCGATACGCAGTATTTT
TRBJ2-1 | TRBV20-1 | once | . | CSASNYNEQFF | TGCAGTGCTAGCAACTACAATGAGCAGTTCTTC
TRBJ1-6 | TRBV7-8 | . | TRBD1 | CASSSRVGQGNSPLHF | TGTGCCAGCAGCTCCCGTGTTGGACAGGGCAATTCACCCCTCCACTTT
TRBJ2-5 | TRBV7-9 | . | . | CASGRDQETQYF | TGTGCCAGCGGTCGGGACCAAGAGACCCAGTACTTC
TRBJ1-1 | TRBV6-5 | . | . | CASSSGGYTEAFF | TGTGCCAGCAGTTCAGGCGGGTACACTGAAGCTTTCTTT